Sequencing of this TCR beta chain was carried out in a study of control samples from healthy donors and cancer patients (dated by TCRdb to about 2020). Library prep was done by the immunoSEQ multiplex PCR assay. As stored in TCRdb, this immuneACCESS dataset retains in-frame rearrangements with V and J assigned. A fraction of the clones does not appear; measured against another copy, unresolved V genes explain less than half of the discrepancy, and the remainder lacks a known reason. Recorded for this sample are about 130,000 clones; 85% to 95% of them occurred a single time. In total, the top ten clones hold 0.55% to 0.65% of the sample. Turning to this clone: Its antigen remains undetermined. Base qualities are not at hand, and no much larger clone is one base apart.

The sequenced sample was PBMCs. This clonotype originated in a man older than 75 with head and neck cancer.

The CDR3 protein is CSGRVGFAEAFF. The sequenced DNA is TGCAGCGGCAGAGTGGGGTTCGCTGAAGCTTTCTTT. The V gene is TRBV29-1 and the J gene is TRBJ1-1, with the D gene not confidently named. The germline V gene supplies CDR1 SQVTM and CDR2 ANQGSEA. From cysteine to phenylalanine, the CDR3 is 12 amino acids long. Here the CDR3 DNA is all that survives: 36 bases in frame from base 1. The junction carries 15 bases between V and J, which are trimmed by 7 bases and 6 bases respectively. With the portions outside the CDR3 filled from the reference TRBV29-1 and TRBJ1-1 genes, the complete variable region becomes SAVISQKPSRDICQRGTSLTIQCQVDSQVTMMFWYRQQPGQSLTLIATANQGSEATYESGFVIDKFPISRPNLTFSTLTVSNMSPEDSSIYLCSGRVGFAEAFFGQGTRLTVV.